This entry describes one TCR beta chain. Its specific antigen is unknown. Base-call qualities are not available, and no considerably larger clone is one nucleotide away. Sequencer: Illumina NovaSeq 6000. TCRalpha and TCRbeta cDNA libraries were built by 5'RACE with constant-segment primers, adding sample barcodes and unique molecular identifiers. RNA was extracted from every sample with Trizol reagent. The libraries were amplified in two PCR steps, and the second step added a second sample barcode and Illumina TruSeq adapters. Sequencing of the libraries was done on an Illumina NovaSeq, producing 2 x 150 bp paired-end reads. For the original study's pipeline: Demultiplexing of reads and collapsing into UMI-guided consensus sequences were performed with migec v1.2.7. Using mixcr v2.1.11, UMI consensuses were aligned to TRA and TRB V and J templates and then assembled into clonotypes. A clonotype was counted as expanded or contracted only if both edgeR and NoisET called the change significant, with noise models trained on biological replicates. edgeR calls used a false discovery rate-adjusted p below 0.01 and a log2 fold-change threshold of 1. PCA with hierarchical clustering of max-normalized trajectories of the 1000 most abundant clonotypes was used as exploratory dynamics analysis. Separately sequenced CD4+ and CD8+ repertoires were used to assign a CD4 or CD8 phenotype to each responding clone. The public reads were quality trimmed at Q25 with fastp and then assembled into clones with MiXCR by TCRdb, keeping productive beta chains. Duplicate CDR3 protein sequences are folded into a single record with the most common DNA and genes. Here the V and J calls rest on TCRdb's processing, not on the authors' analysis. The sample includes hundreds of thousands of distinct CDR3 sequences, with approximately 15% observed a single time. 8.1% of the sample is in the top ten clones.

Ficoll-Paque density gradient centrifugation was used to isolate PBMCs. These data originate in a study of T-cell memory formation after mild COVID-19 (dated by TCRdb to the early 2020s). About the full investigation: TCR sequence clusters from the two donors were found to be largely donor specific. In a couple of donors, T-cell clones that expanded and contracted after mild COVID-19 were tracked by sequencing TCRalpha and TCRbeta repertoires over time. The cohort was made up of two young adult volunteers, one female and one male, who were previously healthy.

From cysteine to phenylalanine, the CDR3 is 13 amino acids long. Only the CDR3 portion is preserved as DNA: 39 bases, with reading frame beginning at the first base. V loses 7 bases of germline sequence and J loses 5 bases, and the interval between the two ends is 13 bases. Taken from the germline V gene, the CDR1 and CDR2 loops are MNHEY and SVGEGT. What the research found in general, with its limitations: SARS-CoV-2 specificity of the second-wave clones peaking on day 37 was not confirmed. Some responding clones were found in pre-infection memory, which suggests that pre-existing cross-reactive memory T cells took part in the SARS-CoV-2 response. The study covered only two mild cases, and larger cohorts including severe cases with pre-infection samples were considered necessary. Contracting CD4+ clones turned up mainly in the CM and EM memory subsets, whereas EMRA was where CD8+ clones were enriched. From day 15 to 85, contracting clones showed balanced CD4/CD8 phenotypes, whereas a second wave of clones that expanded from day 15 to 37 leaned towards CD4+.

The receptor was isolated from an adult woman who had mild COVID-19 (a few samples of this study predate the infection). The sample titles of this study are shuffled in the database, so cell type and time point are left out; the donor was told from shared clones. This sequence uses TRBV6-2 or TRBV6-3 and TRBJ2-3, with the D gene call left open. Sequencing used PBMCs or a T cell subset sorted from them (not recorded which). The DNA sequence reads TGTGCCAGCACTCACACAAGTGAAGATACGCAGTATTTT. Its product reads: CASTHTSEDTQYF.